This is a list of T cell receptor beta chains from one sample in a study of blood T cell repertoires in COVID-19. The data were produced by immunoSEQ multiplex PCR, yet TCRdb's version contains in-frame clones alone and is incomplete. The sample lists under 100,000 clones, around 81% seen once, with approximately 12% in the top ten. The sequenced sample consisted of peripheral blood. The receptor set was obtained from a woman in her 70s with active or convalescent COVID-19. Both conserved end residues are part of each CDR3. The order of the fields is clone size, D gene, V gene, J gene, CDR3 protein, CDR3 DNA. D genes are given only for firm matches. Where a row states a size, it is once, few, many or the class of an expanded clone; other rows omit it.

abundance: .; d_gene: .; v_gene: TRBV6-2/TRBV6-3; j_gene: TRBJ1-1; CDR3aa: CASSSRGNTEAFF; CDR3nt: TGTGCCAGCAGCTCTCGGGGGAACACTGAAGCTTTCTTT
abundance: once; d_gene: TRBD1; v_gene: TRBV4-3; j_gene: TRBJ2-6; CDR3aa: CASSPDRAGANVLTF; CDR3nt: TGCGCCAGCAGCCCTGACAGGGCTGGGGCCAACGTCCTGACTTTC
abundance: .; d_gene: .; v_gene: TRBV6-5; j_gene: TRBJ2-7; CDR3aa: CASSSPGLHEQYF; CDR3nt: TGTGCCAGCAGTTCCCCGGGATTGCACGAGCAGTACTTC
abundance: .; d_gene: TRBD2; v_gene: TRBV5-5; j_gene: TRBJ2-7; CDR3aa: CASSPGLAAGLEQYF; CDR3nt: TGTGCCAGCAGCCCCGGACTAGCGGCGGGCCTCGAGCAGTACTTC
abundance: .; d_gene: .; v_gene: TRBV19; j_gene: TRBJ2-7; CDR3aa: CASSRRDSAYEQYF; CDR3nt: TGTGCCAGTAGTAGGCGGGACTCAGCCTACGAGCAGTACTTC
abundance: few; d_gene: .; v_gene: TRBV3-1/TRBV3-2; j_gene: TRBJ2-7; CDR3aa: CASSQAPVSPYEQYF; CDR3nt: TGTGCCAGCAGTCAGGCCCCCGTCTCGCCCTACGAGCAGTACTTC
abundance: .; d_gene: .; v_gene: TRBV12-3/TRBV12-4; j_gene: TRBJ1-2; CDR3aa: CATRGSRGYTF; CDR3nt: TGTGCCACCAGGGGTTCTAGGGGCTACACCTTC
abundance: .; d_gene: .; v_gene: TRBV10-1; j_gene: TRBJ1-2; CDR3aa: CASSEQKNYGYTF; CDR3nt: TGCGCCAGCAGTGAACAGAAGAACTATGGCTACACCTTC
abundance: .; d_gene: .; v_gene: TRBV6-5; j_gene: TRBJ1-1; CDR3aa: CATKEPGDRTSEAFF; CDR3nt: TGTGCCACTAAAGAGCCAGGGGACCGCACGTCAGAAGCTTTCTTT
abundance: .; d_gene: TRBD1; v_gene: TRBV6-5; j_gene: TRBJ2-7; CDR3aa: CASSYLFQGAIGEQYF; CDR3nt: TGTGCCAGCAGTTACCTTTTCCAGGGGGCGATCGGCGAGCAGTACTTC
abundance: .; d_gene: TRBD2; v_gene: TRBV6-5; j_gene: TRBJ2-7; CDR3aa: CASSYSAGGSYEQYF; CDR3nt: TGTGCCAGCAGTTACTCGGCGGGGGGGTCCTACGAGCAGTACTTC
abundance: .; d_gene: TRBD1; v_gene: TRBV5-5; j_gene: TRBJ1-5; CDR3aa: CASSRSRDRDPQHF; CDR3nt: TGTGCCAGCAGCCGGTCCCGGGACAGGGACCCCCAGCATTTT
abundance: .; d_gene: .; v_gene: TRBV19; j_gene: TRBJ2-7; CDR3aa: CAIGRVGEQYF; CDR3nt: TGTGCCATCGGCAGGGTTGGCGAGCAGTACTTC
abundance: .; d_gene: TRBD1; v_gene: TRBV5-1; j_gene: TRBJ2-2; CDR3aa: CASSRQGSNTGELFF; CDR3nt: TGCGCCAGCTCCAGACAGGGTTCGAACACCGGGGAGCTGTTTTTT
abundance: .; d_gene: TRBD2; v_gene: TRBV11-3; j_gene: TRBJ2-1; CDR3aa: CASSTIRGLAGRDEQFF; CDR3nt: TGTGCCAGCAGCACTATCAGGGGACTAGCGGGCCGCGATGAGCAGTTCTTC
abundance: .; d_gene: .; v_gene: TRBV7-2; j_gene: TRBJ1-1; CDR3aa: CASSFRDKNTEAFF; CDR3nt: TGTGCCAGCAGCTTCCGGGACAAGAACACTGAAGCTTTCTTT
abundance: .; d_gene: TRBD1; v_gene: TRBV19; j_gene: TRBJ2-5; CDR3aa: CASSPWTGQETQYF; CDR3nt: TGTGCCAGTAGTCCCTGGACAGGGCAAGAGACCCAGTACTTC
abundance: .; d_gene: .; v_gene: TRBV21-1; j_gene: TRBJ1-3; CDR3aa: CASSAPGTLAPGNTIYF; CDR3nt: TGTGCCAGCAGCGCCCCCGGGACTCTGGCTCCTGGAAACACCATATATTTT
abundance: .; d_gene: .; v_gene: TRBV11-2; j_gene: TRBJ2-3; CDR3aa: CASSPRTYTDTQYF; CDR3nt: TGTGCCAGCAGCCCACGGACTTACACAGATACGCAGTATTTT
abundance: .; d_gene: .; v_gene: TRBV5-1; j_gene: TRBJ2-1; CDR3aa: CASSLREQGEQFF; CDR3nt: TGCGCCAGCAGCCTACGGGAGCAAGGTGAGCAGTTCTTC
abundance: .; d_gene: TRBD1; v_gene: TRBV24-1; j_gene: TRBJ1-2; CDR3aa: CATSDPRTGGAYGYTF; CDR3nt: TGTGCCACCAGTGATCCGCGTACAGGGGGCGCATATGGCTACACCTTC
abundance: .; d_gene: .; v_gene: TRBV11-2; j_gene: TRBJ1-2; CDR3aa: CASSPSTRGYTF; CDR3nt: TGTGCCAGCAGCCCCTCAACGAGAGGCTACACCTTC
abundance: .; d_gene: .; v_gene: TRBV19; j_gene: TRBJ1-2; CDR3aa: CASSPVAVRGYTF; CDR3nt: TGTGCCAGTAGCCCAGTCGCCGTCCGTGGCTACACCTTC
abundance: .; d_gene: TRBD1; v_gene: TRBV14; j_gene: TRBJ1-2; CDR3aa: CASSQERQGSRYTF; CDR3nt: TGTGCCAGCAGCCAAGAGCGACAGGGGAGCCGCTACACCTTC
abundance: .; d_gene: .; v_gene: TRBV7-2; j_gene: TRBJ1-1; CDR3aa: CASSSQQGGNTEAFF; CDR3nt: TGTGCCAGCAGCTCTCAACAGGGCGGGAACACTGAAGCTTTCTTT
abundance: .; d_gene: .; v_gene: TRBV20-1; j_gene: TRBJ1-1; CDR3aa: CSASGGPEAFF; CDR3nt: TGCAGTGCCAGCGGGGGGCCTGAAGCTTTCTTT
abundance: .; d_gene: .; v_gene: TRBV21-1; j_gene: TRBJ1-2; CDR3aa: CASSKVRGNYGYTF; CDR3nt: TGTGCCAGCAGCAAAGTACGGGGAAACTATGGCTACACCTTC
abundance: .; d_gene: TRBD1; v_gene: TRBV18; j_gene: TRBJ1-2; CDR3aa: CASSPPGQGASGYTF; CDR3nt: TGTGCCAGCTCACCACCGGGACAGGGGGCGTCGGGCTACACCTTC
abundance: .; d_gene: .; v_gene: TRBV7-8; j_gene: TRBJ2-5; CDR3aa: CASTQIPGEKAETQYF; CDR3nt: TGTGCCAGCACTCAAATCCCCGGGGAAAAGGCGGAGACCCAGTACTTC